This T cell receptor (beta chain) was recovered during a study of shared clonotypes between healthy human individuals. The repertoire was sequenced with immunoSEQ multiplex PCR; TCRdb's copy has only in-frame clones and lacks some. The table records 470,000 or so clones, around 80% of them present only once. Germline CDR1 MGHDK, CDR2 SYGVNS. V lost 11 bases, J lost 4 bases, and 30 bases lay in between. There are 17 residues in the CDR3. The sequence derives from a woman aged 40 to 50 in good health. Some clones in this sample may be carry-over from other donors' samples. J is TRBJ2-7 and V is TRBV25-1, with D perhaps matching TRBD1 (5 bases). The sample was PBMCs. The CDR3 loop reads CAGYLGARVQGGYEQYF. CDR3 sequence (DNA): TGTGCCGGATACCTAGGAGCGCGCGTCCAGGGCGGATACGAGCAGTACTTC.